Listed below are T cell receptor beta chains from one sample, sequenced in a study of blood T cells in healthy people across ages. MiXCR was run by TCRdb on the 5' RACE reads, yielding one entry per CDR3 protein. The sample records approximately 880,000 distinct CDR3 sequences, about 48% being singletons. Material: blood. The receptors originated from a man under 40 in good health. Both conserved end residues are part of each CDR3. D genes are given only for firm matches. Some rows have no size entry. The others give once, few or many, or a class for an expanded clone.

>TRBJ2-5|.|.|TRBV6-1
TGTGCCAGCAGTGATTACAGGGTACTGCGAGAGACCCAGTACTTC
CASSDYRVLRETQYF
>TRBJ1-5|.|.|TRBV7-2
TGTGCCAGCAGCACGGCTGGGGGGAGGAGCAATCAGCCCCAGCATTTT
CASSTAGGRSNQPQHF
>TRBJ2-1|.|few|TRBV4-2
TGTGCCAGCAGCCAGGGAGATGAGCAGTTCTTC
CASSQGDEQFF
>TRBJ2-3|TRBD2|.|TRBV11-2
TGTGCCAGCAGCTTAGAGCGGGGGGGCATAGATACGCAGTATTTT
CASSLERGGIDTQYF
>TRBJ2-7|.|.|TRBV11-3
TGTGCCAGCAGTCCCGGGGCGGACAGCATATACGAGCAGTACTTC
CASSPGADSIYEQYF
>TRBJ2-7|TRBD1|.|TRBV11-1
TGTGCCAGCAGCTTATTCGGGACAGGGGCCCACGAGCAGTACTTC
CASSLFGTGAHEQYF
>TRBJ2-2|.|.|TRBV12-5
TGTGCTAGTGGTTTCGCCGGGGAGCTGTTTTTT
CASGFAGELFF
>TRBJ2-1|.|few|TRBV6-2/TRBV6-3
TGTGCCAGCAGTCGGACGGGTGAGCAGTTCTTC
CASSRTGEQFF
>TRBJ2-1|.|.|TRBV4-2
TGTGCCAGCAGCCTTAAAACACTCGGCGGGGTCTCCTACAATGAGCAGTTCTTC
CASSLKTLGGVSYNEQFF
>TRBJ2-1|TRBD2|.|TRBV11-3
TGTGCCAGCAGCGGACAAGGACTAGCGGAGGGGGAGGTGCAGTTCTTC
CASSGQGLAEGEVQFF
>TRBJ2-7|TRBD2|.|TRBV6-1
TGTGCCAGCAGGCGGACTAGCGGGGGGGCCTCGATCTACGAGCAGTACTTC
CASRRTSGGASIYEQYF
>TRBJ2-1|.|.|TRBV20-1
TGCAGTGCTAGAGATTATAGCGATGAGCAGTTCTTC
CSARDYSDEQFF
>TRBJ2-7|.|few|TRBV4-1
TGCGCCAGCAGCCAAGAGGTCAGATTGTACGAGCAGTACTTC
CASSQEVRLYEQYF
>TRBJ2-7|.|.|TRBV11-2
TGTGCCAGCAGCCCCCGGGCCCTACTGCCCTACGAGCAGTACTTC
CASSPRALLPYEQYF
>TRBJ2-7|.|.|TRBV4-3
TGCGCCAGCAGCCAAGAGAGGGACAATTCCTACGAGCAGTACTTC
CASSQERDNSYEQYF
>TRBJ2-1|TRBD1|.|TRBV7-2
TGTGCCAGCAGCAACAGGGGGGTATCCTACAATGAGCAGTTATTC
CASSNRGVSYNEQLF
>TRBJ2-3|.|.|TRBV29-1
TGCAGCGTTGAAGGCACAGTGGACCAAAGAGATACGCAGTATTTT
CSVEGTVDQRDTQYF
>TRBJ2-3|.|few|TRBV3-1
TGTGCCAGCAGCCAAGATCGGGCCGCAGATACGCAGTATTTT
CASSQDRAADTQYF
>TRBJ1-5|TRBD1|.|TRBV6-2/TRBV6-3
TGTGCCAGCACCCAGGGGGCATTTCAGCCCCAGCATTTT
CASTQGAFQPQHF
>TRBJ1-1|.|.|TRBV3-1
TGTGCCAGCAGCCAAGGGGCAGGGGTGAACACTGAAGCTTTCTTT
CASSQGAGVNTEAFF
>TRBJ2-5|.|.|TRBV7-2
TGTGCCAGCAGCGTGATACACAGGGCGGAGACCCAGTACTTC
CASSVIHRAETQYF
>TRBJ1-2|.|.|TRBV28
TGTGCCAGCAGTTATAAGGCAGCCTATGGCTACACCTTC
CASSYKAAYGYTF
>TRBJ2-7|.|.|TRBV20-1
TGCAGGGCTGCCTTCTCGGGGTACGAGCAGTACTTC
CRAAFSGYEQYF
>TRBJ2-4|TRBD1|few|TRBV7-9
TGTGCCAGCGCCCGGGGACAGGGAGGAAACATTCAGTACTTC
CASARGQGGNIQYF
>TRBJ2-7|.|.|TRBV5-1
TGCGCCAGCAGCCCCCACGGGGACTACGAGCAGTACTTC
CASSPHGDYEQYF
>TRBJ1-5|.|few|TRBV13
TGTGCCAGCAGCTTAGGCCGGTTTAGCAATCAGCCCCAGCATTTT
CASSLGRFSNQPQHF
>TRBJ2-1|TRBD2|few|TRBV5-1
TGCGCCAGCAGCGGGATAGCGGGGGCCTCCTACAATGAGCAGTTCTTC
CASSGIAGASYNEQFF
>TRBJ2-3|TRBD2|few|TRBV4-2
TGTGCCAGCAGCCAAGTGGGGGCTAGCGGGGGCACAGATACGCAGTATTTT
CASSQVGASGGTDTQYF
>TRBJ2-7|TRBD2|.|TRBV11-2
TGTGCCAGCAGCTCCAGGCGGGAGGCCTACGAGCAGTACTTC
CASSSRREAYEQYF
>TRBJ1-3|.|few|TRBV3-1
TGTGCCAGCAGCCAGCGGACTGGAAACACCATATATTTT
CASSQRTGNTIYF
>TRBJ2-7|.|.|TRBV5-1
TGCGCCAGCAGCTCGACTACAGGGTTCGGTTACGAGCAGTACTTC
CASSSTTGFGYEQYF
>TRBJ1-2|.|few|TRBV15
TGTGCCACTCATACGTCTCAGGGGAACTATGGCTACACCTTC
CATHTSQGNYGYTF
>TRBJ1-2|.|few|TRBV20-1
TGCAGTGCTGGAAGGGTAAACTATGGCTACACCTTC
CSAGRVNYGYTF
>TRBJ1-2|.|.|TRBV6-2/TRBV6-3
TGTGCCAGCAGTTACGCGGGCGAAGGGCACTATGGCTACACCTTC
CASSYAGEGHYGYTF
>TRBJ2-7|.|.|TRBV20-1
TGCAGTGCTGCCCCAAGTCTCGTGGGCTACGAGCAGTACTTC
CSAAPSLVGYEQYF
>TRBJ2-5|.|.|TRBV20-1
TGCAGTGCTAGCTGGAAAGCGGATGGGACCCAGTACTTC
CSASWKADGTQYF
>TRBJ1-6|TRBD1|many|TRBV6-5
TGTGCCAGCAGAGGACAGGGCGGGAATTCACCCCTCCACTTT
CASRGQGGNSPLHF
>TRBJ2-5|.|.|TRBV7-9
TGTGCCAGCTCCGCTCCAGGGGTCAACGAGCAGAACTTC
CASSAPGVNEQNF
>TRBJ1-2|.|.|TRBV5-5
TGTGCCAGCAGCTTGGCCGAAACAATCTCCAACTATGGCTACACCTTC
CASSLAETISNYGYTF
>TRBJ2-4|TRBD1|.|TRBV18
TGTGCCAGCGCACCACGACAGGGAGTGGAGTACTTC
CASAPRQGVEYF
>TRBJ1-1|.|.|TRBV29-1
TGCAGCGTTGAAACACTGCAACCGGCAGCTTTCTTT
CSVETLQPAAFF
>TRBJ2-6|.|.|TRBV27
TGTGCCAGCAGTTTACGCATCTCTGGGGCCAACGTCCTGACTTTC
CASSLRISGANVLTF
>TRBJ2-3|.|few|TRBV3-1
TGTGCCAGCAGCCAAGCGGGGGGCCCCACAGATACGCAGTATTTT
CASSQAGGPTDTQYF
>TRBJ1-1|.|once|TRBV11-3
TGTGCTAGCAGATCTTCCATGTCAATGAACACTGAAGCTTTCTTT
CASRSSMSMNTEAFF
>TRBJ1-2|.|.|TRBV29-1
TGCAGCGCGGGACACAAGACTAACCATGGCTACACCTTC
CSAGHKTNHGYTF